The rows below give T cell receptor beta chains drawn from one sample of a study of blood T cell repertoires in COVID-19. The protocol was immunoSEQ multiplex PCR, while the TCRdb copy is restricted to in-frame clones and leaves out a portion. The repertoire holds roughly 60,000 clones, with approximately 84% as singletons. Sequencing used peripheral blood. The receptor set was obtained from a man aged 60-69 years with acute or convalescent COVID-19. Both conserved end residues are part of each CDR3. A D gene is named only where the DNA matches it firmly. The size field is filled for only some rows; it gives once, few, many or a size class.

V gene,J gene,D gene,clone size,CDR3 protein,CDR3 DNA
TRBV4-1,TRBJ1-3,-,once,CASSPRAGRTLSGNTIYF,TGCGCCAGCAGCCCGCGGGCGGGGAGGACTCTCTCTGGAAACACCATATATTTT
TRBV24-1,TRBJ2-1,-,-,CATSDSGTRTDEQFF,TGTGCCACCAGTGACTCCGGGACACGGACCGATGAGCAGTTCTTC
TRBV5-1,TRBJ1-2,-,-,CASSLVGGGYTF,TGCGCCAGCAGCTTGGTAGGGGGAGGCTACACCTTC
TRBV6-5,TRBJ1-6,-,-,CASGERDKDSPLHF,TGTGCCAGCGGGGAAAGGGACAAGGATTCACCCCTCCACTTT
TRBV5-4,TRBJ1-6,TRBD1,-,CASSLIRDSYNSPLHF,TGTGCCAGCAGCTTAATAAGGGACAGTTATAATTCACCCCTCCACTTT
TRBV10-3,TRBJ1-2,-,-,CAIRTPLNYGYTF,TGTGCCATCCGGACACCCCTCAACTATGGCTACACCTTC
TRBV18,TRBJ1-2,-,-,CASSPWEGRNYGYTF,TGTGCCAGCTCACCTTGGGAGGGGCGAAACTATGGCTACACCTTC
TRBV12-5,TRBJ2-2,TRBD1,-,CASGLGTANTGELFF,TGTGCTAGTGGCCTCGGGACAGCGAACACCGGGGAGCTGTTTTTT
TRBV6-5,TRBJ2-6,-,-,CATSRASGANVLTF,TGTGCCACCTCCAGGGCCTCTGGGGCCAACGTCCTGACTTTC
TRBV19,TRBJ2-3,TRBD2,-,CASRGLAGSTDTQYF,TGTGCCAGTAGGGGACTAGCGGGGAGCACAGATACGCAGTATTTT
TRBV29-1,TRBJ1-2,TRBD1,-,CSAYTGTGYYGYTF,TGCAGCGCTTACACCGGGACAGGGTACTATGGCTACACCTTC
TRBV28,TRBJ1-3,-,-,CASGEGSRNTIYF,TGTGCCAGTGGGGAGGGGAGCAGAAACACCATATATTTT
TRBV25-1,TRBJ1-3,TRBD1,-,CATLDRAGNTIYF,TGTGCCACGTTAGACAGGGCTGGAAACACCATATATTTT
TRBV7-3,TRBJ2-6,-,-,CASSLRGKVGSGANVLTF,TGTGCCAGCAGCTTAAGAGGGAAAGTCGGCTCTGGGGCCAACGTCCTGACTTTC
TRBV6-6,TRBJ2-1,-,-,CASSPHRNNEQFF,TGTGCCAGCAGTCCCCACAGAAACAATGAGCAGTTCTTC
TRBV7-2,TRBJ1-6,TRBD1,-,CASSLQGASPLHF,TGTGCCAGCAGCTTACAGGGGGCTTCACCCCTCCACTTT
TRBV4-1,TRBJ2-1,TRBD2,few,CASSQVTGTSGSNEQFF,TGCGCCAGCAGCCAAGTTACCGGGACTAGCGGGTCAAATGAGCAGTTCTTC
TRBV18,TRBJ1-6,TRBD1,once,CASSEQGAGANSPLHF,TGTGCCAGCTCAGAACAGGGGGCAGGAGCTAATTCACCCCTCCACTTT
TRBV4-1,TRBJ2-7,-,few,CASSQPQGARQYF,TGCGCCAGCAGCCAACCACAAGGGGCTAGGCAGTACTTC
TRBV30,TRBJ1-6,TRBD1,-,CAWRDRVRSPLHF,TGTGCCTGGCGGGACAGGGTAAGATCACCCCTCCACTTT
TRBV6-6,TRBJ1-1,-,-,CASSYLGPGAEAFF,TGTGCCAGCAGTTACCTGGGACCGGGGGCTGAAGCTTTCTTT
TRBV11-2,TRBJ1-1,-,-,CASSPTRGANTEAFF,TGTGCCAGCAGCCCTACGCGGGGAGCGAACACTGAAGCTTTCTTT
TRBV19,TRBJ2-7,TRBD1,-,CASRARGQGIDEQYF,TGTGCCAGTAGGGCCAGGGGACAGGGAATCGACGAGCAGTACTTC
TRBV21-1,TRBJ1-6,-,-,CASTTEDRGNSPLHF,TGTGCCAGCACCACTGAGGACAGGGGCAATTCACCCCTCCACTTT
TRBV5-1,TRBJ2-1,TRBD1,-,CASTRDSYNEQFF,TGCGCCAGCACAAGGGACAGTTACAATGAGCAGTTCTTC
TRBV5-8,TRBJ2-2,-,few,CASSLAAWSRAGELFF,TGTGCCAGCAGCTTGGCCGCTTGGTCTCGGGCCGGGGAGCTGTTTTTT
TRBV6-5,TRBJ1-1,-,-,CASSYSSRVGTEAFF,TGTGCCAGCAGTTACTCCTCCAGGGTAGGAACTGAAGCTTTCTTT
TRBV5-6,TRBJ1-2,TRBD1,-,CASSLRQGGSGYGYTF,TGTGCCAGCAGCTTAAGACAGGGAGGATCTGGGTATGGCTACACCTTC
TRBV7-3,TRBJ1-6,-,-,CASSLSSTSYNSPLHF,TGTGCCAGCAGCTTAAGTTCTACCTCCTATAATTCACCCCTCCACTTT